The 12 T cell receptor beta chains given below trace back to one sample, sequenced in a study of T-cell memory formation after mild COVID-19. From the 5' RACE reads, TCRdb called clonotypes with MiXCR, one entry per CDR3 protein. The data hold around 410,000 distinct CDR3 sequences, with about 22% observed a single time. Sequenced: PBMCs or a T cell subset sorted from them (not recorded which). These TCRs come from an adult woman who had mild COVID-19 (a few samples of this study predate the infection). Cell type and time point are not known.

The CDR3 bases are TGCGCCAGCAGCTTGGATGGGACAGGGGTCCACGAGCAGTACTTC. It yields the protein CASSLDGTGVHEQYF. The chain employs TRBV5-1 and TRBJ2-7; TRBD1 matches at 10 bases. The CDR3 has 15 residues. The V and J ends lost 0 bases and 5 bases, in that order; junction bases with no gene match: 5. Germline assignment: CDR1 SGHRS and CDR2 YFSETQ.

The V call is TRBV7-9, the J call TRBJ1-2, with D hard to call. This CDR3 contains 13 residues. Germline V gene data show CDR1 as SEHNR and CDR2 as FQNEAQ (reference sequence). Trimming stripped 5 bases from V and 2 bases from J, with 9 bases between. The CDR3 region is CASSRNGNYGYTF. The CDR3 DNA is TGTGCCAGCAGCCGAAACGGCAACTATGGCTACACCTTC.

CDR3 region: CASSLVLAGATGELFF. The CDR3 DNA follows: TGTGCCAGCAGCTTAGTTCTGGCGGGAGCGACCGGGGAGCTGTTTTTT. The chain employs TRBV11-1 and TRBJ2-2; 7 bases match TRBD2. Germline V lookup: CDR1 SGHAT, CDR2 FQDESV (reference sequence). The CDR3 has 16 residues. Losses at the gene ends were 1 base for V and 5 bases for J; bases not matched to a gene: 7. Based on the CDR3 plus reference TRBV11-1 and TRBJ2-2, the full variable domain is EAEVAQSPRYKITEKSQAVAFWCDPISGHATLYWYRQILGQGPELLVQFQDESVVDDSQLPKDRFSAERLKGVDSTLKIQPAELGDSAMYLCASSLVLAGATGELFFGEGSRLTVL.

This clonotype was observed a handful of times. CDR3 protein: CASSSSGTSGRASYNEQFF. DNA for the CDR3: TGTGCCAGCAGCTCAAGCGGGACTAGCGGGAGGGCCTCCTACAATGAGCAGTTCTTC. The chain employs TRBV7-9 and TRBJ2-1; TRBD2 matches 16 bases. The CDR3 is 19 amino acids. CDR1 and CDR2 from the germline V gene are SEHNR and FQNEAQ (reference sequence). The trim removed 4 bases at V and 0 bases at J, leaving 6 bases unmatched.

This clonotype came up once. The chain's CDR3 is CASSLQDLPYSNYGYTF. The DNA of the CDR3 is TGTGCCAGCTCTCTACAGGACCTCCCTTACTCTAACTATGGCTACACCTTC. The rearrangement links TRBV18 to TRBJ1-2; D is possibly TRBD1 (5 bases). The CDR3 contains 17 residues. Germline CDR1 KGHSH, CDR2 LQKENI. Trimming shortened V by 6 bases and J by 0 bases, and 20 bases separated the two germline ends.

This clonotype has more than one count but fewer than ten. V gene TRBV3-1 combines with J gene TRBJ1-1, with a possible D match to TRBD1 (5 bases). This CDR3 has 13 amino acids. Germline V gene lookup returns CDR1 LGHDT and CDR2 YNNKEL (reference sequence). V shed 1 base and J shed 4 bases, with 7 bases lying between them. The CDR3 sequence is CASSQGGFTEAFF. In DNA form, the CDR3 reads TGTGCCAGCAGCCAAGGGGGGTTCACTGAAGCTTTCTTT.

This clonotype was found a few times. The chain combines TRBV3-1 with TRBJ1-4; D is unclear. The CDR3 totals 14 residues. Germline assignment: CDR1 LGHDT and CDR2 YNNKEL (reference sequence). The V and J ends lost 3 bases and 4 bases respectively, with 9 bases between them. DNA of the CDR3: TGTGCCAGCAGCCAGGGCGCGATTAATGAAAAACTGTTTTTT. This translates into CASSQGAINEKLFF.

This clonotype was recorded a few times. This chain uses TRBV29-1 with TRBJ2-3, with D hard to call. V was trimmed by 4 bases and J by 2 bases, leaving 7 bases between them. CDR1 and CDR2 from the germline V gene are SQVTM and ANQGSEA. The CDR3 sequence is 12 residues long. Written as DNA, the CDR3 is TGCAGCGTTGGACTGACCACAGATACGCAGTATTTT. It is translated as CSVGLTTDTQYF.

The V call is TRBV5-1, the J call TRBJ2-2; D is possibly TRBD2 (5 bases). The V gene lost 1 base and the J gene lost 6 bases, with 19 bases spanning the gap. The CDR3 spans 17 residues. The germline V gene has CDR1 SGHRS and CDR2 YFSETQ. CDR3 residues: CASSLRVLGSVAGELFF. CDR3 in DNA: TGCGCCAGCAGCTTGCGCGTCCTAGGGAGTGTTGCCGGGGAGCTGTTTTTT.

This clonotype was counted between two and nine times. CDR3 in amino acids: CASSSSSGGGRSTQYF. CDR3 nucleotides: TGTGCCAGCAGTTCCTCCTCGGGGGGGGGGCGAAGTACGCAGTATTTT. The J gene is TRBJ2-3, the V gene TRBV12-3 or TRBV12-4; TRBD2 matches 8 bases. This CDR3 contains 16 residues. V gave up 4 bases and J gave up 8 bases; unmatched junction bases: 14.

The rearrangement links TRBV6-5 to TRBJ2-3, with 10 bases aligning to TRBD1. Looked up from germline, CDR1 is MNHEY and CDR2 is SVGAGI. The CDR3 is made up of 17 amino acids. V was pared by 6 bases and J by 5 bases, with 14 bases of the junction left unmatched. The CDR3 here is CASRQARGTGARDTQYF. The CDR3 DNA follows: TGTGCCAGCAGGCAAGCTCGCGGGACAGGGGCGAGAGATACGCAGTATTTT.

The sample holds a few counts of this clonotype. DNA of the CDR3: TGTGCCAGCAGCCACGCGATAGATGGCTACACCTTC. Protein sequence: CASSHAIDGYTF. This chain uses TRBV3-1 with TRBJ1-2; D not certain. Germline loops: CDR1 LGHDT, CDR2 YNNKEL (reference sequence). The CDR3 extends over 12 amino acids. Trimming removed 3 bases at V and 6 bases at J, with 8 bases between.